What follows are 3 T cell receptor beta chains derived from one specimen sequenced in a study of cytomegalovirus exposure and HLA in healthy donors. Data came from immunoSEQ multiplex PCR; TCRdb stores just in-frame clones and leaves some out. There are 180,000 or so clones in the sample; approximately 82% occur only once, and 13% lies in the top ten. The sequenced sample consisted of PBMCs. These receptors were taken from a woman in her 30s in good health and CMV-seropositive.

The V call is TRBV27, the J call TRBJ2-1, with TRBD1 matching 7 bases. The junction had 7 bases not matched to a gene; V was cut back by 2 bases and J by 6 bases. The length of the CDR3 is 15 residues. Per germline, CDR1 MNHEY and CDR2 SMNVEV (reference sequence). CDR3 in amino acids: CASSLPTAGGNEQFF. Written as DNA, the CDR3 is TGTGCCAGCAGTTTACCCACCGCAGGGGGCAATGAGCAGTTCTTC.

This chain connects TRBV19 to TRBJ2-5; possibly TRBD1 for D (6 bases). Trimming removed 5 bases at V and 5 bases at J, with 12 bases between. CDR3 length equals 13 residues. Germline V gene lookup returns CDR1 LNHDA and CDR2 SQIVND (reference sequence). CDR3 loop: CASSGRGTETQYF. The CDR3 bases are TGTGCCAGTAGTGGCAGGGGAACGGAGACCCAGTACTTC.

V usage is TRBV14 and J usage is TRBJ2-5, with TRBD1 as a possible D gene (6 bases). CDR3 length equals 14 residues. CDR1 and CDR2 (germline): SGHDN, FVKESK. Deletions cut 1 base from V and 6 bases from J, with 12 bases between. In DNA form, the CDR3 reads TGTGCCAGCAGCCAAGCCGTGGGGGCCCAGACCCAGTACTTC. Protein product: CASSQAVGAQTQYF.